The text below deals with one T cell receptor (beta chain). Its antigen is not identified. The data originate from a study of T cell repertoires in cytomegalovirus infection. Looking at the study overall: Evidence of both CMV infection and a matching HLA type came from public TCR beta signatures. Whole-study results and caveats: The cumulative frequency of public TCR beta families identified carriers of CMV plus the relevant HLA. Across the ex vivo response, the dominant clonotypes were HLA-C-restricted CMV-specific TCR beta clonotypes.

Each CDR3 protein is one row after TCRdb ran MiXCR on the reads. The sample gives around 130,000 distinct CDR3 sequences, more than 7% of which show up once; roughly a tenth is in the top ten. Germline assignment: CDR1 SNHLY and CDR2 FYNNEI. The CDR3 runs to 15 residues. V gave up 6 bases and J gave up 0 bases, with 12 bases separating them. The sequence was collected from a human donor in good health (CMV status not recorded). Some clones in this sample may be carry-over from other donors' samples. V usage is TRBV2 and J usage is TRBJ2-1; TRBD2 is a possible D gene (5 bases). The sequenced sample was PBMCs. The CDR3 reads CASRDRDSSYNEQFF. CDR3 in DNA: TGTGCCAGCAGGGACCGGGATAGCTCCTACAATGAGCAGTTCTTC. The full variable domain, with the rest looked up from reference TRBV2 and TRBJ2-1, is EPEVTQTPSHQVTQMGQEVILRCVPISNHLYFYWYRQILGQKVEFLVSFYNNEISEKSEIFDDQFSVERPDGSNFTLKIRSTKLEDSAMYFCASRDRDSSYNEQFFGPGTRLTVL.